This TCR beta chain came from a study of OX40 agonist ivuxolimab in advanced cancers. As for the study in general: An agonistic human IgG2 monoclonal antibody against OX40 (CD134) was given.

The count of this clone is one. Sequencing was performed with immunoSEQ multiplex PCR; in TCRdb, only in-frame clones are kept and a portion is missing. The sample lists almost 85,000 clones, just over 85% occurring once. The sequencing here drew on CD4+ or CD8+ T cells sorted from blood, taken in a trial of the OX40 agonist ivuxolimab. The receptor was derived from an adult with an advanced solid tumor such as melanoma, head and neck, liver or kidney cancer.

The DNA of the CDR3 is TGTGCCAGCAGTTACTCCCCGGCGGGGGGAGACAATGAGCAGTTCTTC. Translating gives CASSYSPAGGDNEQFF. The V and J genes are TRBV6-5 and TRBJ2-1; 8 bases align to TRBD2. CDR1 is MNHEY and CDR2 is SVGAGI in the germline V gene. The CDR3 has 16 residues. V shed 0 bases and J 5 bases; nucleotides not matched to a gene: 6.